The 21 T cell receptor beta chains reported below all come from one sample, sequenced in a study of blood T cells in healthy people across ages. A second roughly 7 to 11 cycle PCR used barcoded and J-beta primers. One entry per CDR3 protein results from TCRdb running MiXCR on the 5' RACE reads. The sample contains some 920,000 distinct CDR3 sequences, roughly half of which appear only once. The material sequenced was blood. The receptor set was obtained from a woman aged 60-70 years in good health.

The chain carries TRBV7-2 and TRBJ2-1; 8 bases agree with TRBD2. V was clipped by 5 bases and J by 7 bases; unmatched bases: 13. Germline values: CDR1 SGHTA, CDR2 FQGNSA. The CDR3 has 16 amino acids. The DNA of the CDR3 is TGTGCCAGCAGCCAACGGGGAGTAGCGGGACAAAATGAGCAGTTCTTC. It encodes CASSQRGVAGQNEQFF.

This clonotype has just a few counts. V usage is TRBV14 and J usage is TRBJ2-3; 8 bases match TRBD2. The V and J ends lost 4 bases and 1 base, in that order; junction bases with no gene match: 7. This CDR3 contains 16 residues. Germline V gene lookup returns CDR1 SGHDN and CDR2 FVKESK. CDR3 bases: TGTGCCAGCAGCCCACACTTGACTAGCGGCACAGATACGCAGTATTTT. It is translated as CASSPHLTSGTDTQYF.

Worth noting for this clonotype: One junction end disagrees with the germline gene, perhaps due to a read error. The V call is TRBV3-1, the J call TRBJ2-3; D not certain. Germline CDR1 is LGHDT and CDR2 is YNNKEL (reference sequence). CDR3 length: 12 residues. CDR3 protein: CAGSSSTDTQYF. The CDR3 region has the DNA TGTGCCGGCAGCTCTTCCACAGATACGCAGTATTTT.

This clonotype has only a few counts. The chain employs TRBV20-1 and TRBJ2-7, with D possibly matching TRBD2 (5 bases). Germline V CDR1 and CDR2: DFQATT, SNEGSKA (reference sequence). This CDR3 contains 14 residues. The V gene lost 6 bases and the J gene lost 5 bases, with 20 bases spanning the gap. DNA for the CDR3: TGCAGTGCCGAAGCCGGGATGAAAGCGGACGAGCAGTACTTC. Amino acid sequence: CSAEAGMKADEQYF.

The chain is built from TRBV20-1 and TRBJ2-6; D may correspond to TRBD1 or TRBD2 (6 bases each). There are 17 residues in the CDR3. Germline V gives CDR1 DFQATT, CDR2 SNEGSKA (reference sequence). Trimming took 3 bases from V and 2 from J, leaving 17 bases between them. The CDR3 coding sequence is TGCAGTGCTAGTCCGGGGGCGCCCAGACCTGGGGCCAACGTCCTGACTTTC. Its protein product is CSASPGAPRPGANVLTF.

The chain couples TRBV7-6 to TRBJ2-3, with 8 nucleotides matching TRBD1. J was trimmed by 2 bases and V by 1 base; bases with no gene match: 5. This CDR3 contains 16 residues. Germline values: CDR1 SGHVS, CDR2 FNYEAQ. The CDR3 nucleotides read TGTGCCAGCAGCTTAGAATTCCAGGGGGCCACAGATACGCAGTATTTT. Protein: CASSLEFQGATDTQYF.

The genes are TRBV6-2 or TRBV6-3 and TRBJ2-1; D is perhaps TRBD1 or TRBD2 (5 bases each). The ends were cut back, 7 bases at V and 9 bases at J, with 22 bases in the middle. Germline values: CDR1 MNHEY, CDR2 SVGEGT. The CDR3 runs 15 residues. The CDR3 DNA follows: TGTGCCAGCAACTCCCCGGGGCAGGCTAAGGGTGAGCAGTTCTTC. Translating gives CASNSPGQAKGEQFF.

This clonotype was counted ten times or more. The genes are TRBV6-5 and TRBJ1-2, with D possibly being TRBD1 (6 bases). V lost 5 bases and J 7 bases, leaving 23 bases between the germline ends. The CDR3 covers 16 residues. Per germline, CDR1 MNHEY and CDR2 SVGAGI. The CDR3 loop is CASSPSAGGGAGGYTF. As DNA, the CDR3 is TGTGCCAGCAGTCCATCGGCAGGAGGGGGGGCCGGTGGCTACACCTTC.

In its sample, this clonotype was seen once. Here the CDR3 DNA reads TGTGCCAGCATACACCAAACCGGGACTAAAAAATCCGGTGCCTTCTACGAGCAGTACTTC. It is translated as CASIHQTGTKKSGAFYEQYF. This chain uses TRBV3-1 with TRBJ2-7; 7 bases agree with TRBD2. Germline CDR1 LGHDT, CDR2 YNNKEL (reference sequence). V was pared by 7 bases and J by 3 bases, with 27 bases of the junction left unmatched. CDR3 length: 20 amino acids.

Written as DNA, the CDR3 is TGCAGTGCTAGAGATGGCGGGCCGAAGGTCAATGAGCAGTTCTTC. Translating gives CSARDGGPKVNEQFF. The genes are TRBV20-1 and TRBJ2-1; a possible D gene is TRBD2 (5 bases). Looked up from germline, CDR1 is DFQATT and CDR2 is SNEGSKA (reference sequence). The CDR3 length is 15 residues. Trimming took off 0 bases at V and 6 bases at J, with 15 bases between the two ends.

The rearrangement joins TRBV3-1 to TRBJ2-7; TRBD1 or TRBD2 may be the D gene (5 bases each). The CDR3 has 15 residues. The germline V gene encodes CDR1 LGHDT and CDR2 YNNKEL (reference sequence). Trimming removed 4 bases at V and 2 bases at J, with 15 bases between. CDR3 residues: CASSPVGRDAYEQYF. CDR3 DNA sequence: TGTGCCAGCAGCCCCGTTGGCCGGGACGCCTACGAGCAGTACTTC.

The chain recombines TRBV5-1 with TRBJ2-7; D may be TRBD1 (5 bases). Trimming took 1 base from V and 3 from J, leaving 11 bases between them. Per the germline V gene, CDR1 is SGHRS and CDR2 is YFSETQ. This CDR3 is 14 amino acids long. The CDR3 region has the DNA TGCGCCAGCAGCTTGAATCAGGGAAGCTACGAGCAGTACTTC. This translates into CASSLNQGSYEQYF.

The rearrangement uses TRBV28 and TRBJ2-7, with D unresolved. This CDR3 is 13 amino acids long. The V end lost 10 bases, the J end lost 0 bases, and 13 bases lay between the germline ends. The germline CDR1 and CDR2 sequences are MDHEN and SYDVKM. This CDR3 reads CATHSVPSYEQYF. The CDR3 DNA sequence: TGTGCCACCCACAGTGTTCCCTCCTACGAGCAGTACTTC.

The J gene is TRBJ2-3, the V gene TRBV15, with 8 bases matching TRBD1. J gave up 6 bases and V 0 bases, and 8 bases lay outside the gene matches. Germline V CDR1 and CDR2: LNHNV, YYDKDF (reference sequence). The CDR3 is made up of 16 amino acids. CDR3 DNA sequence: TGTGCCACCAGCAGAGATCACAGGGGGATTTGGGATACGCAGTATTTT. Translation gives CATSRDHRGIWDTQYF.

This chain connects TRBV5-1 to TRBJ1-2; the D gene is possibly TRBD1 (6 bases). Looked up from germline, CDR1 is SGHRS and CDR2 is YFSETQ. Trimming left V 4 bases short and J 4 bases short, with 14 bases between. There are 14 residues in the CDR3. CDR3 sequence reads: CASSPGGGSYGYTF. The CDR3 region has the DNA TGCGCCAGCAGCCCGGGAGGGGGAAGCTATGGCTACACCTTC.

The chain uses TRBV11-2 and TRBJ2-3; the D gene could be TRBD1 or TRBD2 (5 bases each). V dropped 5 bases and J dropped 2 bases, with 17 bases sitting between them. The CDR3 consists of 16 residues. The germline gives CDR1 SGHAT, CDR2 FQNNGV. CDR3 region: CASSDPGTMVTDTQYF. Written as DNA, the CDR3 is TGTGCCAGCAGCGACCCCGGGACCATGGTCACAGATACGCAGTATTTT.

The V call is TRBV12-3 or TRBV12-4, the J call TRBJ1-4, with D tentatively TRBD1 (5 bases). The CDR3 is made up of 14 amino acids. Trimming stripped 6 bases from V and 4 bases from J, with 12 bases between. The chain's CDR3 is CASRLTAYNEKLFF. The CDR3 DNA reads TGTGCCAGCAGGTTGACAGCCTATAATGAAAAACTGTTTTTT.

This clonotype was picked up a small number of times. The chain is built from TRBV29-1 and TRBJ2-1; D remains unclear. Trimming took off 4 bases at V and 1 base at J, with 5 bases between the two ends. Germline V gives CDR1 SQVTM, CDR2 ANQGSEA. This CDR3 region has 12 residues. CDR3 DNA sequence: TGCAGCGTTGTTGAGTCCTACAATGAGCAGTTCTTC. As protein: CSVVESYNEQFF.

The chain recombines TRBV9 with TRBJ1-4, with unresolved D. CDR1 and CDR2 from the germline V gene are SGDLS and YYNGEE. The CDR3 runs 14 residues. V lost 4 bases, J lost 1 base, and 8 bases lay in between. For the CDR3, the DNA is TGTGCCAGCAGCCCTCCGGGAACTAATGAAAAACTGTTTTTT. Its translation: CASSPPGTNEKLFF.

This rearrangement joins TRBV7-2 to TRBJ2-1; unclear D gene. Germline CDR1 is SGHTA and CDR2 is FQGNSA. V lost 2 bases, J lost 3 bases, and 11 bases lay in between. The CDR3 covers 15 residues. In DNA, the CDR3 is TGTGCCAGCAGCTTAAACCGGGCCCTCTACAATGAGCAGTTCTTC. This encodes CASSLNRALYNEQFF.

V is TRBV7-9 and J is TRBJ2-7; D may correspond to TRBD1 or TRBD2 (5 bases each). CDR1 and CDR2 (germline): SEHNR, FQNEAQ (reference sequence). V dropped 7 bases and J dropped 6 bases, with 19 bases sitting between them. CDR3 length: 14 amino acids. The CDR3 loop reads CASNPLRGVPEQYF. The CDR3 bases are TGTGCCAGCAACCCTTTGAGGGGAGTCCCCGAGCAGTACTTC.